This T cell receptor (beta chain) is drawn from a study of identical twins. The germline V gene has CDR1 SGHRS and CDR2 YFSETQ. Trimming removed 6 bases at V and 3 bases at J, with 15 bases between. The CDR3 has 15 amino acids. TCRdb used MiXCR to reprocess the 5' RACE reads, holding one entry per CDR3 protein. The sample lists 500,000 to 600,000 distinct CDR3 sequences; roughly a fifth were seen once. In addition, the sample was reused for a study of T cells expressing NK-cell markers. From that paper: In several donors, these clonotypes also led the CD3+CD56-NKG2C+ fraction.

The source of this sequence is a woman under 30 in good health. The sequencing sample was made of CD4+ T cells sorted from blood. The genes are TRBV5-1 and TRBJ2-2, with a tentative D call TRBD2 (6 bases). DNA for the CDR3: TGCGCCAGCAAGTCTTCTGGCGGGGACACCGGGGAGCTGTTTTTT. It is translated as CASKSSGGDTGELFF. The full variable domain, completed using reference TRBV5-1 and TRBJ2-2, is KAGVTQTPRYLIKTRGQQVTLSCSPISGHRSVSWYQQTPGQGLQFLFEYFSETQRNKGNFPGRFSGRQFSNSRSEMNVSTLELGDSALYLCASKSSGGDTGELFFGEGSRLTVL.